These T cell receptor beta chains were read from a single sample in a study of blood T cell repertoires in COVID-19. TCRdb keeps only in-frame clones here, not all; method: immunoSEQ multiplex PCR. The table shows approximately 130,000 clones, with roughly 86% occurring only once. The sequenced sample was peripheral blood. These receptors came from a human donor in a cohort sampled during active COVID-19. CDR3s include the opening cysteine and the closing phenylalanine or tryptophan. Fields, in order: clone size, V gene, J gene, D gene, CDR3 protein, CDR3 DNA. D genes are given only for firm matches. Clone size is not always given. Where it is, it says once, few, many or a class for expanded clones.

>.|TRBV5-5|TRBJ1-1|.
CASSSARQTNTEAFF
TGTGCCAGCAGCTCCGCGAGACAGACGAACACTGAAGCTTTCTTT
>few|TRBV7-2|TRBJ1-2|.
CASSPRRSVGVDGYTF
TGTGCCAGCAGCCCCCGGCGAAGTGTGGGCGTCGATGGCTACACCTTC
>.|TRBV27|TRBJ2-5|TRBD1
CASSSQLDRGPATQYF
TGTGCCAGCAGTTCCCAACTGGACAGGGGGCCCGCGACCCAGTACTTC
>.|TRBV5-1|TRBJ2-3|.
CASSLDGSTDTQYF
TGCGCCAGCAGCTTGGACGGGAGCACAGATACGCAGTATTTT
>.|TRBV18|TRBJ1-1|.
CASSLSSSEAFF
TGTGCCAGCTCCCTCAGTAGCTCTGAAGCTTTCTTT
>.|TRBV6-5|TRBJ1-1|TRBD1
CASSQTGFGNTEAFF
TGTGCCAGCAGTCAGACAGGGTTTGGTAACACTGAAGCTTTCTTT
>.|TRBV18|TRBJ2-1|.
CATNLRGSSYNEQFF
TGTGCCACCAACCTTCGGGGTAGCTCCTACAATGAGCAGTTCTTC
>.|TRBV5-8|TRBJ2-7|.
CASSLFLSESSYEQYF
TGTGCCAGCAGCTTGTTTTTGTCAGAATCCTCCTACGAGCAGTACTTC
>.|TRBV19|TRBJ1-3|.
CASTSGPAGNTIYF
TGTGCCAGTACCTCAGGGCCAGCCGGAAACACCATATATTTT
>.|TRBV2|TRBJ2-2|TRBD2
CASSEKAGGNTGELFF
TGTGCCAGCAGTGAAAAGGCGGGGGGGAACACCGGGGAGCTGTTTTTT
>.|TRBV6-4|TRBJ1-6|TRBD1
CASSDQGGNSPLHF
TGTGCCAGCAGTGACCAGGGGGGTAATTCACCCCTCCACTTT
>.|TRBV3-1/TRBV3-2|TRBJ2-1|TRBD1
CASSRLPTGDNEQFF
TGTGCCAGCAGCCGCCTCCCTACAGGGGACAATGAGCAGTTCTTC
>.|TRBV7-9|TRBJ2-2|TRBD2
CASSSGGGGTGELFF
TGTGCCAGCAGCTCCGGGGGGGGCGGAACCGGGGAGCTGTTTTTT
>.|TRBV5-1|TRBJ1-2|TRBD1
CASGTGQGLDGYTF
TGCGCCAGCGGCACCGGACAGGGTTTGGATGGCTACACCTTC
>.|TRBV6-5|TRBJ1-1|TRBD1
CASSSNRGLNTEAFF
TGTGCCAGCAGTTCAAACAGGGGTTTGAACACTGAAGCTTTCTTT
>once|TRBV30|TRBJ1-2|.
CAWSLPGGYTF
TGTGCCTGGAGTCTCCCAGGAGGCTACACCTTC
>.|TRBV3-1/TRBV3-2|TRBJ1-2|.
CASSQEGFEGAGYGYTF
TGTGCCAGCAGCCAAGAGGGGTTTGAGGGCGCCGGCTATGGCTACACCTTC